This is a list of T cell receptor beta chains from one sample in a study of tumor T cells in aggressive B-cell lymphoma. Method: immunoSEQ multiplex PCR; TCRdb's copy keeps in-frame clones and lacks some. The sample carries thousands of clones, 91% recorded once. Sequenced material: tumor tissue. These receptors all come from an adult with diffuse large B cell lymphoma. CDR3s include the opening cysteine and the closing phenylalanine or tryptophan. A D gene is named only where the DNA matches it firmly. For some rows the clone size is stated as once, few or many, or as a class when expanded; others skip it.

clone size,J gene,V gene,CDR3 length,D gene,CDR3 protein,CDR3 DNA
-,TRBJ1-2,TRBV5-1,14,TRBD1,CASSPGQGAWGYTF,TGCGCCAGCAGCCCGGGACAGGGGGCCTGGGGCTACACCTTC
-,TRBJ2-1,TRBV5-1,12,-,CASSSQGYEQFF,TGCGCCAGCAGCTCACAGGGCTATGAGCAGTTCTTC
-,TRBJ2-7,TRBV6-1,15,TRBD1,CASSVDRGPPYEQYF,TGTGCCAGCAGTGTGGACAGGGGTCCCCCCTACGAGCAGTACTTC
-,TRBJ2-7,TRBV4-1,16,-,CASSPLAGGGVNEQYF,TGCGCCAGCAGCCCCCTAGCTGGAGGGGGCGTGAACGAGCAGTACTTC
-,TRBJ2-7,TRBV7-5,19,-,CVRSLVPASGSVLTYEQYF,TGTGTCAGAAGCTTAGTTCCGGCTAGCGGGAGCGTCCTTACCTACGAGCAGTACTTC
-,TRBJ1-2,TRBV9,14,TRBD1,CASSPGTGVYGYTF,TGTGCCAGCAGCCCCGGGACAGGAGTATATGGCTACACCTTC
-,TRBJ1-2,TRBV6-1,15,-,CASSPSLPSGYGYTF,TGTGCCAGCAGCCCCTCACTCCCCTCTGGCTATGGCTACACCTTC
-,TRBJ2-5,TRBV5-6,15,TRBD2,CASSSSTRGGETQYF,TGTGCCAGCAGCTCCTCGACCCGCGGGGGGGAGACCCAGTACTTC
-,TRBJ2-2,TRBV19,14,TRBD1,CASSGQGNTGELFF,TGTGCCAGTTCCGGACAGGGCAACACCGGGGAGCTGTTTTTT
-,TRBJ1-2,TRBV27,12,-,CASSFLHGPQAF,TGTGCCAGCAGTTTCTTGCATGGCCCCCAAGCCTTC
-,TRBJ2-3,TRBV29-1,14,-,CSVELTASTDTQYF,TGCAGCGTTGAACTGACAGCTAGCACAGATACGCAGTATTTT
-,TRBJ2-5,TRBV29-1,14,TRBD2,CSVTAGAGSETQYF,TGCAGCGTTACAGCGGGAGCAGGGAGTGAGACCCAGTACTTC
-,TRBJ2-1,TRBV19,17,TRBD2,CASSIRSSGAINNEQFF,TGTGCCAGTAGTATTAGGTCAAGCGGGGCCATCAACAATGAGCAGTTCTTC
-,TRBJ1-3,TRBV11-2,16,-,CASTSQGVISGNTIYF,TGTGCCAGCACCTCCCAAGGGGTGATCTCTGGAAACACCATATATTTT
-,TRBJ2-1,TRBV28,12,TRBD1,CASSSDRIEQFF,TGTGCCAGCAGTTCGGACAGGATTGAGCAGTTCTTC
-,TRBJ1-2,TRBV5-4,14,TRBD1,CASRVTTGGDGYTF,TGTGCCAGCAGGGTGACGACAGGGGGCGATGGCTACACCTTC
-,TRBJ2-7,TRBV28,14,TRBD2,CTSGVGLAGVEQYF,TGTACCAGCGGGGTCGGACTAGCGGGAGTCGAGCAGTACTTC
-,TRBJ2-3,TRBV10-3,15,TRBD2,CATYSGRRDTDTQYF,TGTGCCACCTATAGCGGGAGGCGTGACACAGATACGCAGTATTTT
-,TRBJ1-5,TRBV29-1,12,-,CSGGESNQPQHF,TGCAGCGGCGGGGAGTCCAATCAGCCCCAGCATTTT
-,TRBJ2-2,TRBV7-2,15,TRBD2,CASSPWDYNTGKLFF,TGTGCCAGCAGCCCCTGGGACTATAACACCGGGAAGCTGTTTTTT
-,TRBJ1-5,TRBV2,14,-,CASKEGYSNQPQHF,TGTGCCAGCAAGGAGGGCTACAGCAATCAGCCCCAGCATTTT
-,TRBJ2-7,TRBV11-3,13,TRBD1,CASSLDRDYEQYF,TGTGCCAGCAGCCTGGACAGGGACTACGAGCAGTACTTC
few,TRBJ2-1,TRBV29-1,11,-,CSVGGGNEQFF,TGCAGCGTTGGAGGGGGTAATGAGCAGTTCTTC
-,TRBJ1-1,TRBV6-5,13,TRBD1,CASSPPGQPRAFF,TGTGCCAGCAGTCCACCGGGACAGCCTAGAGCTTTCTTT
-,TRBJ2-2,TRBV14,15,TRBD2,CASRGTSGSTGELFF,TGTGCCAGCAGAGGGACTAGCGGGAGTACCGGGGAGCTGTTTTTT
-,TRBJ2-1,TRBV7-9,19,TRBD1,CASPCPGTGENGMFCEQFF,TGTGCCAGTCCCTGCCCCGGGACAGGGGAAAACGGGATGTTTTGTGAGCAGTTCTTC
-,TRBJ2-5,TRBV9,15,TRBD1,CASSYRQGARETQYF,TGTGCCAGCAGCTACAGACAGGGGGCGCGAGAGACCCAGTACTTC
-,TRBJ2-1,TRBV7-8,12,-,CASSPSYNEQFF,TGTGCCAGCAGTCCCAGCTACAATGAGCAGTTCTTC
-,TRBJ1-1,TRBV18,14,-,CASSPPGGNTEAFF,TGTGCCAGCTCACCACCCGGCGGGAACACTGAAGCTTTCTTT
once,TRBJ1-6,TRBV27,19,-,CASSFSFGTSRARNSPLHF,TGTGCCAGCAGTTTTTCCTTCGGCACTAGTAGGGCTCGTAATTCACCCCTCCACTTT
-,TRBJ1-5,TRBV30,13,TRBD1,CAWSGQGLQPQHF,TGTGCCTGGAGCGGACAGGGACTTCAGCCCCAGCATTTT
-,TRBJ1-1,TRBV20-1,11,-,CSARDKPEAFF,TGCAGTGCTAGAGATAAGCCTGAAGCTTTCTTT
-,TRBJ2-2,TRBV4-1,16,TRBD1,CASSPSGGLATGELFF,TGCGCCAGCAGCCCTTCAGGGGGTTTAGCCACCGGGGAGCTGTTTTTT
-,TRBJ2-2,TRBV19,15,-,CATPSNSPSTGELFF,TGTGCCACTCCAAGCAATAGCCCTTCCACCGGGGAGCTGTTTTTT
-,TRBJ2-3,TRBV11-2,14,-,CASSSGLVTDTQYF,TGTGCCAGCAGCTCGGGACTTGTCACAGATACGCAGTATTTT
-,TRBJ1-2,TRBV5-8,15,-,CASSFRDPGRDGYTF,TGTGCCAGCAGCTTCCGGGATCCCGGACGGGATGGCTACACCTTC
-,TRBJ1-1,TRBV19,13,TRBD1,CASTGTVNTEAFF,TGTGCCAGTACCGGGACAGTTAACACTGAAGCTTTCTTT
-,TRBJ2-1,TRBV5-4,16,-,CASSLNLDSSYNEQFF,TGTGCCAGCAGCTTGAACCTAGACTCTTCTTACAATGAGCAGTTCTTC
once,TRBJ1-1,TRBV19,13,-,CASSSGGFTEAFF,TGTGCCAGTAGTTCAGGAGGGTTCACTGAAGCTTTCTTT
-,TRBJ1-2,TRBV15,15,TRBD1,CATSSTIGQGLGYTF,TGTGCCACCAGCAGTACCATTGGACAGGGACTTGGCTACACCTTC
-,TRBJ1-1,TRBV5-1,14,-,CASSSQGKNTEAFF,TGCGCCAGCAGCTCGCAGGGAAAGAACACTGAAGCTTTCTTT